This section outlines one T cell receptor beta chain sequence together with its context. What it recognizes is unknown. The sample is drawn from a study of blood T cells in healthy people across ages. Findings and limits, study-wide: Across the age range, TCR beta diversity per million T cells fell in a roughly linear way. Researchers said unsorted PBMCs prevented a conclusive naive versus antigen-experienced comparison.

There were healthy Caucasian individuals from Russia, aged about 6 to 90, serving as donors. Per sample, extraction of total RNA gave at least 6 micrograms in every case. Next came a second PCR, run for 7 to 11 cycles, which used a sample-barcoded 5' primer along with a J-beta primer mix. MiXCR, run by TCRdb on the 5' RACE reads, gives a single entry per CDR3 protein. The data hold hundreds of thousands of distinct CDR3 sequences, with over 40% observed a single time. CDR3 length: 14 residues. Germline CDR1 and CDR2: LGHNA and YNFKEQ. Trimming took 0 bases from V and 5 from J, leaving 10 bases between them.

The sequence derives from a woman at least 80 years old in good health. The chain links TRBV4-2 to TRBJ2-5; D ambiguous. The sample consisted of blood. In nucleotides, the CDR3 is TGTGCCAGCAGCCAAGATAGCCTAAAGGAGACCCAGTACTTC. As protein: CASSQDSLKETQYF.